Below are 28 T cell receptor beta chains sequenced from a single sample in a study of blood T cell repertoires in COVID-19. Data came from immunoSEQ multiplex PCR; TCRdb stores just in-frame clones and leaves some out. The sample shows more than 250,000 clones, around 82% of them seen only once. Sequencing input: peripheral blood. The receptors originated from a human donor in a cohort sampled during active COVID-19.

This chain uses TRBV7-5 with TRBJ1-6; the tabulated D call, TRBD1, remains unverified against the DNA. TRBV7-5 is a recognized pseudogene. This CDR3 region has 17 residues. This CDR3 is CARSLFMGQEGTRTLHF. As DNA, the CDR3 is TGTGCCAGAAGCTTATTTATGGGACAAGAGGGGACGCGGACCCTCCACTTT.

The chain uses TRBV23-1 and TRBJ1-2; TRBD1 agrees at 10 bases. TRBV23-1 is designated an ORF whose function remains uncertain. The CDR3 is 15 amino acids. V lost 0 bases to trimming and J lost 7 bases; unmatched junction nucleotides: 5. The CDR3 coding sequence is TGCGCCAGCAGTCAATCGACAGGGGGCCCGAGTGGCTACACCTTC. The encoded protein is CASSQSTGGPSGYTF.

The chain recombines TRBV2 with TRBJ1-1, with 7 nucleotides matching TRBD1. The V segment lost 7 bases and the J segment 6 bases; nucleotides outside the gene matches: 8. CDR3 length: 13 amino acids. Germline CDR1 is SNHLY and CDR2 is FYNNEI. In nucleotides, the CDR3 is TGTGCCAGCACCGAGACAGGGTGGGCTGAAGCTTTCTTT. It is translated as CASTETGWAEAFF.

The V gene is TRBV11-2, the J gene TRBJ2-7; D perhaps matches TRBD2 (6 bases). The CDR3 extends over 14 amino acids. The V and J ends lost 5 bases and 2 bases respectively, with 13 bases between them. Germline V gene lookup returns CDR1 SGHAT and CDR2 FQNNGV. The CDR3 sequence: CASSPGTLTYEQYF. CDR3 DNA: TGTGCCAGCAGCCCCGGGACTCTTACCTACGAGCAGTACTTC.

This clone was seen only once. CDR3 in amino acids: CASSYWDSLLVSGYTF. CDR3 bases: TGTGCCAGCAGCTATTGGGACAGCCTCCTGGTCTCGGGCTACACCTTC. The J gene is TRBJ1-2, the V gene TRBV7-2, with TRBD1 identical over 7 bases. J lost 8 bases, V lost 4 bases, and 16 bases had no gene match. The CDR3 consists of 16 residues. Per the germline V gene, CDR1 is SGHTA and CDR2 is FQGNSA.

The V gene is TRBV28, the J gene TRBJ2-3; D not certain. The CDR3 is 11 amino acids. The V end was cut by 10 bases, the J end by 6 bases, with 11 bases between. Per the germline V gene, CDR1 is MDHEN and CDR2 is SYDVKM. The CDR3: CAITGFDTQYF. In nucleotides, the CDR3 is TGTGCCATCACCGGGTTTGATACGCAGTATTTT.

Many counts were recorded for this clone. The rearrangement uses TRBV5-4 and TRBJ2-5; TRBD1 agrees at 7 bases. The CDR3 extends over 15 amino acids. V gave up 3 bases and J gave up 0 bases; unmatched junction bases: 5. Germline values: CDR1 SGHNT, CDR2 YYREEE (reference sequence). DNA for the CDR3: TGTGCCAGCAGCTGGGACAGATTAAACCAAGAGACCCAGTACTTC. Amino acids: CASSWDRLNQETQYF.

There are a few counts of this clone. The chain employs TRBV3-1 (or the pseudogene TRBV3-2) and TRBJ1-4; 9 bases align to TRBD1. V lost 4 bases to trimming and J lost 6 bases; unmatched junction nucleotides: 3. The CDR3 totals 14 residues. Germline V CDR1 and CDR2: LGHDT, YNNKEL (reference sequence). The CDR3 is CASSLGTGYEKLFF. The CDR3 DNA reads TGTGCCAGCAGCCTTGGGACAGGGTATGAAAAACTGTTTTTT.

V and J are TRBV19 and TRBJ2-2; TRBD1 agrees at 8 bases. The CDR3 extends over 15 amino acids. The trim removed 6 bases at V and 0 bases at J, leaving 3 bases unmatched. The germline V gene has CDR1 LNHDA and CDR2 SQIVND (reference sequence). The CDR3 here is CASSDRGANTGELFF. The CDR3 DNA reads as TGTGCCAGTAGCGACAGGGGCGCGAACACCGGGGAGCTGTTTTTT.

The chain couples TRBV7-8 to TRBJ2-7; 7 bases align to TRBD2. Per the germline V gene, CDR1 is SGHVS and CDR2 is FQNEAQ. This CDR3 is 13 amino acids long. With V trimmed by 5 bases and J by 10 bases, 11 bases remained unmatched. CDR3 region: CASSRDPREGQYF. The CDR3 DNA follows: TGTGCCAGCAGCCGGGACCCCAGGGAGGGACAGTACTTC.

Only a few counts were recorded for this clone. DNA of the CDR3: TGTGCCAGCAGTCCCCTTGGAGTCGGGGAGCTGTTTTTT. It specifies CASSPLGVGELFF. This rearrangement joins TRBV6-4 to TRBJ2-2; no reliable D call. Germline V gives CDR1 MRHNA, CDR2 SNTAGT. V was trimmed by 5 bases and J by 7 bases, leaving 11 bases between them. The CDR3 contains 13 residues.

This clone was observed once. The rearrangement uses TRBV4-2 and TRBJ1-4; a possible D gene is TRBD1 (5 bases). The V end was cut by 0 bases, the J end by 4 bases, with 15 bases between. The CDR3 extends over 17 amino acids. The V gene's germline CDR1 is LGHNA and CDR2 YNFKEQ. Here the CDR3 DNA reads TGTGCCAGCAGCCAAGAAGGTTCGGCACAGGTTAATGAAAAACTGTTTTTT. Translation: CASSQEGSAQVNEKLFF.

The rearrangement joins TRBV4-2 to TRBJ2-5; TRBD2 matches 8 bases. CDR1 is LGHNA and CDR2 is YNFKEQ in the germline V gene. J lost 4 bases, V lost 4 bases, and 14 bases had no gene match. The CDR3 has 17 residues. The CDR3 sequence is CASSPSSGAVGGETQYF. CDR3 coding DNA: TGTGCCAGCAGCCCCAGTAGCGGGGCGGTTGGCGGAGAGACCCAGTACTTC.

The chain links TRBV6-2 or TRBV6-3 to TRBJ2-7; weak D call: TRBD2 (6 bases). The CDR3 runs to 12 residues. V was trimmed by 6 bases and J by 4 bases, leaving 10 bases between them. Germline CDR1 is MNHEY and CDR2 is SVGEGT. CDR3 bases: TGTGCCAGCAGCCCCCGGGGGTACGAGCAGTACTTC. It translates to CASSPRGYEQYF.

The chain is built from TRBV2 and TRBJ1-1, with D unresolved. Trimming left V 0 bases short and J 6 bases short, with 11 bases between. The V gene's germline CDR1 is SNHLY and CDR2 FYNNEI. The CDR3 extends over 14 amino acids. The CDR3 DNA reads as TGTGCCAGCAGTGAAGCCCACGTGAGCGCTGAAGCTTTCTTT. Translation: CASSEAHVSAEAFF.

This sequence joins TRBV2 and TRBJ2-6; D is undetermined. Trimming took off 3 bases at V and 0 bases at J, with 6 bases between the two ends. This CDR3 is built from 15 residues. The germline V gene encodes CDR1 SNHLY and CDR2 FYNNEI. The DNA for the CDR3 is TGTGCCAGCAGTGAGTGGAGCTCTGGGGCCAACGTCCTGACTTTC. The encoded protein is CASSEWSSGANVLTF. The whole variable domain, filled in from reference TRBV2 and TRBJ2-6, reads EPEVTQTPSHQVTQMGQEVILRCVPISNHLYFYWYRQILGQKVEFLVSFYNNEISEKSEIFDDQFSVERPDGSNFTLKIRSTKLEDSAMYFCASSEWSSGANVLTFGAGSRLTVL.

The J gene is TRBJ1-2, the V gene TRBV6-5; 8 bases fit TRBD1. V dropped 3 bases and J dropped 8; count of bases not matched to a gene: 11. CDR1 MNHEY and CDR2 SVGAGI come from the germline V gene. The CDR3 runs 15 residues. CDR3 sequence reads: CASSYTGTGNLGYTF. Written as DNA, the CDR3 is TGTGCCAGCAGTTATACCGGGACAGGAAATTTGGGCTACACCTTC.

The chain has TRBV19 and TRBJ2-2, with TRBD2 matching over 15 bases. Trimming cost V 5 bases and J 0 bases; bases outside gene matches: 4. The CDR3 consists of 18 residues. Germline assignment: CDR1 LNHDA and CDR2 SQIVND (reference sequence). As DNA, the CDR3 is TGTGCCAGTAGTTCGGGACTAGCGGGAGGTTCGAACACCGGGGAGCTGTTTTTT. Encoded protein: CASSSGLAGGSNTGELFF.

The V and J genes are TRBV7-9 and TRBJ2-3; 15 bases are a match to TRBD2. This CDR3 has 17 amino acids. Unmatched junction bases numbered 7, after V lost 5 bases and J lost 4 bases. The germline gives CDR1 SEHNR, CDR2 FQNEAQ (reference sequence). The CDR3 protein is CASSAGLAGGQADTQYF. The CDR3 nucleotides are TGTGCCAGCAGCGCGGGACTAGCGGGAGGTCAAGCAGATACGCAGTATTTT. The complete variable domain, with remaining parts taken from reference TRBV7-9 and TRBJ2-3, reads DTGVSQNPRHKITKRGQNVTFRCDPISEHNRLYWYRQTLGQGPEFLTYFQNEAQLEKSRLLSDRFSAERPKGSFSTLEIQRTEQGDSAMYLCASSAGLAGGQADTQYFGPGTRLTVL.

The gene calls are TRBV6-5 and TRBJ1-1; the match to TRBD1 covers 7 bases. The V gene end was trimmed by 5 bases and the J gene end by 6 bases; junction bases not matched to a gene: 6. Germline lookup yields CDR1 MNHEY and CDR2 SVGAGI. This CDR3 spans 13 amino acids. The CDR3 here is CASSRRQGSEAFF. The CDR3 nucleotides are TGTGCCAGCAGTCGGCGACAGGGCTCTGAAGCTTTCTTT.

This clone was picked up many times. This chain connects TRBV7-2 to TRBJ1-3; TRBD1 is a possible D gene (6 bases). V lost 4 bases to trimming and J lost 0 bases, with 13 bases between them. Germline V gives CDR1 SGHTA, CDR2 FQGNSA. This CDR3 has 16 residues. CDR3 DNA sequence: TGTGCCAGCAGCTCGAAGGGAGGGGGCTCTGGAAACACCATATATTTT. This gives the protein CASSSKGGGSGNTIYF.

The rearrangement joins TRBV9 to TRBJ1-6; 7 bases match TRBD1. The germline V gene encodes CDR1 SGDLS and CDR2 YYNGEE. The ends lost 3 bases at V and 0 bases at J; junction bases unmatched: 3. This CDR3 region has 16 residues. The CDR3 DNA sequence: TGTGCCAGCAGCGCGGGACAGAGCTCCTATAATTCACCCCTCCACTTT. It codes for CASSAGQSSYNSPLHF.

This sequence joins TRBV5-5 and TRBJ1-1, with D maybe TRBD1 (6 bases). CDR1 SGHKS and CDR2 YYEKEE come from the germline V gene (reference sequence). The CDR3 runs to 13 residues. V lost 2 bases and J lost 6, with 11 bases in between. Here the CDR3 reads CASSFRTVAEAFF. CDR3 bases: TGTGCCAGCAGCTTTAGGACAGTTGCTGAAGCTTTCTTT.

The gene calls are TRBV10-2 and TRBJ1-4; D remains unclear. Germline-derived CDR1 and CDR2 are WSHSY and SAAADI. Trimming removed 5 bases from V and 8 bases from J, with 21 bases in between. CDR3 size: 16 residues. CDR3 residues: CASSLYSREVSEKLFF. CDR3 nucleotides: TGCGCCAGCAGTTTGTATAGTCGGGAGGTTAGCGAAAAACTGTTTTTT.

This CDR3 reads CASSFSWGWGQLGYEQYF. CDR3 coding DNA: TGTGCCAGCAGCTTCTCCTGGGGATGGGGCCAACTGGGCTACGAGCAGTACTTC. The rearrangement uses TRBV11-2 and TRBJ2-7; the D gene is possibly TRBD1 (5 bases). Trimming took off 3 bases at V and 3 bases at J, with 24 bases between the two ends. The CDR3 runs 18 residues. Per germline, CDR1 SGHAT and CDR2 FQNNGV. The full variable domain, with the rest looked up from reference TRBV11-2 and TRBJ2-7, is EAGVAQSPRYKIIEKRQSVAFWCNPISGHATLYWYQQILGQGPKLLIQFQNNGVVDDSQLPKDRFSAERLKGVDSTLKIQPAKLEDSAVYLCASSFSWGWGQLGYEQYFGPGTRLTVT.

V gene TRBV10-2 combines with J gene TRBJ2-7; 7 bases are shared with TRBD1. The CDR3 is 14 amino acids. J lost 0 bases, V lost 7 bases, and 6 bases had no gene match. Germline V gene sequence: CDR1 WSHSY, CDR2 SAAADI. The CDR3 DNA follows: TGCGCCAGCAATAGGGGACAGTTCTCCTACGAGCAGTACTTC. It yields the protein CASNRGQFSYEQYF.

The rearrangement joins TRBV29-1 to TRBJ1-2; TRBD1 aligns across 7 bases. This CDR3 is 12 amino acids long. The germline gives CDR1 SQVTM, CDR2 ANQGSEA. After removal of 4 bases from V and 4 bases from J, the junction contained 3 bases not matched to a gene. This CDR3 reads CSVGEGAYGYTF. The CDR3, as DNA: TGCAGCGTTGGTGAGGGGGCCTATGGCTACACCTTC.

J is TRBJ1-2 and V is TRBV6-5; a possible D gene is TRBD1 (5 bases). The germline gives CDR1 MNHEY, CDR2 SVGAGI. This CDR3 has 14 residues. The ends were cut back, 0 bases at V and 8 bases at J, with 13 bases in the middle. CDR3 sequence reads: CASSYSRGARGYTF. For the CDR3, the DNA is TGTGCCAGCAGTTACTCAAGGGGTGCTCGGGGCTACACCTTC.